The TCR beta chain described here comes from a study of T cells expressing NK-cell markers. Study at large: Sequenced donors, eight in total, included seven who were HCMV-seropositive and one who was seronegative.

Study findings and constraints: Dominant NKG2C+ clonotypes in over 5 donors made up about 1.0-8% of CD8+ T cells.

The CDR3 extends over 13 amino acids. CDR1 ENHRY and CDR2 SYGVKD come from the germline V gene. Generation of TCR beta cDNA was performed by 5'RACE template switching incorporating UMIs. TCRdb reprocessed the 5' RACE reads, with one entry per CDR3 protein and no DNA. This repertoire comprises roughly 390,000 distinct CDR3 sequences; its ten largest clones make up about 10%. To note about this clonotype: Its antigen is unidentified.

Sequencing used blood T cells: a sorted CD56 or NKG2C T cell subset, CD4+ or CD8+ T cells, or bulk PBMC T cells (not recorded which). The gene calls are TRBV10-3 and TRBJ2-7; without DNA, the TCRdb call of TRBD1 cannot be checked. The TCR originated in a woman in her 50s in good health. CDR3 loop: CAITRGPPSEQYF.